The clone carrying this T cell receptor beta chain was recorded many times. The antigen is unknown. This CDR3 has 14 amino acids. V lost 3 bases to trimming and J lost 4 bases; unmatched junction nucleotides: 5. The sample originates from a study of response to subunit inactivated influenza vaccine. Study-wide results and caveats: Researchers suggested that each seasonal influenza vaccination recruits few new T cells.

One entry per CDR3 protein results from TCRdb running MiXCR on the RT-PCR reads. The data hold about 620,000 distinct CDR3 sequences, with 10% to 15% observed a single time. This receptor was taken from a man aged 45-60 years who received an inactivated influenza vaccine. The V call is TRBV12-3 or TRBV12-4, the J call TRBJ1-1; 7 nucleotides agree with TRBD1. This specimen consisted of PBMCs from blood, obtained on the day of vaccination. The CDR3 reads CASSFDRVGTEAFF. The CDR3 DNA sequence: TGTGCCAGCAGTTTTGACAGGGTCGGCACTGAAGCTTTCTTT.